The clone carrying this T cell receptor beta chain was counted many times. Its antigen is unidentified. This sample was included in a study of Graves' ophthalmopathy and Graves' hyperthyroidism. The overall study: Hyperthyroidism was classified as stable if no ophthalmopathy occurred within 18 months of follow-up. Study observations and caveats: Blood also carried most expanded thyroid clonotypes exceeding 0.001 frequency. Between ophthalmopathy and stable hyperthyroidism, a 13-signature model drew a separation with approximately 87% sensitivity and 70% to 84% specificity.

Exclusion covered patients with other autoimmune diseases or uncontrolled infections (as well as pregnancy or lactation). As the template, RNA transcripts were used to amplify TCR beta CDR3 regions. HTBI-primed first-round RT-PCR preceded second-round multiplex PCR. MiXCR, run by TCRdb on the multiplex PCR reads, gives a single entry per CDR3 protein. The sample holds 560,000 or so distinct CDR3 sequences, 35% to 45% seen once. This CDR3 spans 17 amino acids. CDR1 and CDR2 from the germline V gene are LNHNV and YYDKDF (reference sequence). The junction had 10 bases not matched to a gene; V was cut back by 0 bases and J by 3 bases.

J is TRBJ2-5 and V is TRBV15; 7 nucleotides align to TRBD1. The sequenced sample was peripheral blood or thyroid tissue (not recorded which). This receptor was obtained from an adult man with Graves' hyperthyroidism. CDR3 coding DNA: TGTGCCACCAGCAGAGATGATGGAACAGGGGAAAAAGAGACCCAGTACTTC. Translating it yields CATSRDDGTGEKETQYF.